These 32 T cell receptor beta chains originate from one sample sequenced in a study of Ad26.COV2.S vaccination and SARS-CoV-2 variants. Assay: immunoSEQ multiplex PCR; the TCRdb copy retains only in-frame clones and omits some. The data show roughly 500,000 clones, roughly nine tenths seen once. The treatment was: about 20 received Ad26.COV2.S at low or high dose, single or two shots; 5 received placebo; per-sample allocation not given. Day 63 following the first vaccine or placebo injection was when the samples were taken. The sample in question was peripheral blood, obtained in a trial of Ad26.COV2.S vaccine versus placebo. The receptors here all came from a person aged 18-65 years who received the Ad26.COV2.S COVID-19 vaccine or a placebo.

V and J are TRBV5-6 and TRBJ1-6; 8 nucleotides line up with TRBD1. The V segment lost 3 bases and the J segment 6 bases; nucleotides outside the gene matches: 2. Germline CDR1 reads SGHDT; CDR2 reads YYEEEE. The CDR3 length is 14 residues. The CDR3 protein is CASSYGQGNSPLHF. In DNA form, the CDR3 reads TGTGCCAGCAGCTACGGACAGGGTAATTCACCCCTCCACTTT.

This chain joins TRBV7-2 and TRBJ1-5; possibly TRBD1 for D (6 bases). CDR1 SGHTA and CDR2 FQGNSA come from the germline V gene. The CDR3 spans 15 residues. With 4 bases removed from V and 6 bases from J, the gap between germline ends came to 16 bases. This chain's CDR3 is CASSSRGGQGQPQHF. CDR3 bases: TGTGCCAGCAGCTCGAGGGGGGGTCAAGGTCAGCCCCAGCATTTT. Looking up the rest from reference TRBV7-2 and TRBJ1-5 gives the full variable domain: GAGVSQSPSNKVTEKGKDVELRCDPISGHTALYWYRQSLGQGLEFLIYFQGNSAPDKSGLPSDRFSAERTGGSVSTLTIQRTQQEDSAVYLCASSSRGGQGQPQHFGDGTRLSIL.

The CDR3 here is CASSGGTNNEQFF. The CDR3 DNA reads TGTGCCAGCAGTGGCGGGACAAACAATGAGCAGTTCTTC. The rearrangement links TRBV12-3 or TRBV12-4 to TRBJ2-1; D possibly matches TRBD1 or TRBD2 (6 bases each). V lost 5 bases to trimming and J lost 5 bases, with 10 bases between them. The CDR3 length is 13 residues.

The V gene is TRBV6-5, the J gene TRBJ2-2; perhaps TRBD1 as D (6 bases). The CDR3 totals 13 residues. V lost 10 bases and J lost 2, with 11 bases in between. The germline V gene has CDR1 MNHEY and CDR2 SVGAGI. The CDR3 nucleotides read TGTGCCACGGGACAAATAAACACCGGGGAGCTGTTTTTT. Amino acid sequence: CATGQINTGELFF.

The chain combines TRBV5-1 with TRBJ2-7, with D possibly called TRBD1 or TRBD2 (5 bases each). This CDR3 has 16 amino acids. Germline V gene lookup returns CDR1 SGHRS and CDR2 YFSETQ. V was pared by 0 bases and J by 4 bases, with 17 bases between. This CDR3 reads CASSLGAPGTSYEQYF. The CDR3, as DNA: TGCGCCAGCAGCTTGGGGGCACCCGGGACCTCTTACGAGCAGTACTTC.

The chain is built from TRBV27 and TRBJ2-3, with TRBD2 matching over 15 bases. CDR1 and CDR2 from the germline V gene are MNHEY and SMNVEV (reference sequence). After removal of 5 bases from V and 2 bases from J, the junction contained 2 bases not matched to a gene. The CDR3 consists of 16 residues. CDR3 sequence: CASSGTSGRSTDTQYF. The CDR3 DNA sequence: TGTGCCAGCAGTGGGACTAGCGGGAGGTCCACAGATACGCAGTATTTT.

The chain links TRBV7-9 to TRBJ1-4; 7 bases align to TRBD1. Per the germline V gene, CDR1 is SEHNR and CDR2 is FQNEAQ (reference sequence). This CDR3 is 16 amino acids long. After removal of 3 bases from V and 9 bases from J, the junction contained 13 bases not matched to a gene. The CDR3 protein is CASSLGQTGSLKKLFF. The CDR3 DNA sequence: TGTGCCAGCAGCTTGGGACAGACAGGGAGTCTGAAAAAACTGTTTTTT.

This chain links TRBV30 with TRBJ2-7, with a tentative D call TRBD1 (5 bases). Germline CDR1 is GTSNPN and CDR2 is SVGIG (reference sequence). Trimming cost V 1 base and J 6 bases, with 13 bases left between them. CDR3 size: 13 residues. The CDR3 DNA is TGTGCCTGGAGTGGACGTGGCCAGGGCGAGCAGTACTTC. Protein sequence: CAWSGRGQGEQYF.

DNA for the CDR3: TGTGCCAGCAGCTTAGCGGGGGGGAAAGATGAGCAGTTCTTC. Its protein product is CASSLAGGKDEQFF. The rearrangement joins TRBV7-3 to TRBJ2-1; 9 bases map to TRBD2. The CDR3 covers 14 residues. Trimming removed 2 bases from V and 8 bases from J; junction bases left unmatched: 4. Germline values: CDR1 SGHTA, CDR2 FQGTGA. The full variable domain, completed using reference TRBV7-3 and TRBJ2-1, is GAGVSQTPSNKVTEKGKYVELRCDPISGHTALYWYRQSLGQGPEFLIYFQGTGAADDSGLPNDRFFAVRPEGSVSTLKIQRTERGDSAVYLCASSLAGGKDEQFFGPGTRLTVL.

CDR3 protein: CATSDSGLPTDTQYF. DNA of the CDR3: TGTGCCACCAGTGATAGCGGCCTACCCACAGATACGCAGTATTTT. The genes are TRBV24-1 and TRBJ2-3, with D perhaps matching TRBD2 (5 bases). Between the trimmed V and J ends, which lost 3 bases and 2 bases, there was a span of 11 bases. The CDR3 covers 15 residues. Germline V gives CDR1 KGHDR, CDR2 SFDVKD.

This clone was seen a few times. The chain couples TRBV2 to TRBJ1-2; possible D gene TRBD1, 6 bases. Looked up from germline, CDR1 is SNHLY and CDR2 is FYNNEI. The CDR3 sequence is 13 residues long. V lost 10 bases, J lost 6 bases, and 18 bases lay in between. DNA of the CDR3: TGTGCCACCATTAGGGGGGGGGCGGATGGCTACACCTTC. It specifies CATIRGGADGYTF.

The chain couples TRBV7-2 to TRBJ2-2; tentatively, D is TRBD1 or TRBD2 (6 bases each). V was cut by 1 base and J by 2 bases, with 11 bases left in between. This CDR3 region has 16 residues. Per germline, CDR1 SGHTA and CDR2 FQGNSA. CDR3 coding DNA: TGTGCCAGCAGCTTAGGTGGGGGGCCCAACACCGGGGAGCTGTTTTTT. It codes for CASSLGGGPNTGELFF. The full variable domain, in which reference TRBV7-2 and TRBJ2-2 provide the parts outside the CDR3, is GAGVSQSPSNKVTEKGKDVELRCDPISGHTALYWYRQSLGQGLEFLIYFQGNSAPDKSGLPSDRFSAERTGGSVSTLTIQRTQQEDSAVYLCASSLGGGPNTGELFFGEGSRLTVL.

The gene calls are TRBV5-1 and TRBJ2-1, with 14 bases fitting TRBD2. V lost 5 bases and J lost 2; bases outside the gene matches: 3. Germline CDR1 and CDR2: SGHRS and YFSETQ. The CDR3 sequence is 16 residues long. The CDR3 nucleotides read TGCGCCAGCAGGTTGACTAGCGGGGGGGCCTACAATGAGCAGTTCTTC. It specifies CASRLTSGGAYNEQFF.

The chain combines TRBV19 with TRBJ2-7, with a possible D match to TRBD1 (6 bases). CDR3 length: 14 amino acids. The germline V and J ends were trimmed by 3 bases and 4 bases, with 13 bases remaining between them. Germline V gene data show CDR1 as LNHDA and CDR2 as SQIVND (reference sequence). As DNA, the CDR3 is TGTGCCAGTAGTATTGGACAGTCCGGGTACGAGCAGTACTTC. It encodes CASSIGQSGYEQYF.

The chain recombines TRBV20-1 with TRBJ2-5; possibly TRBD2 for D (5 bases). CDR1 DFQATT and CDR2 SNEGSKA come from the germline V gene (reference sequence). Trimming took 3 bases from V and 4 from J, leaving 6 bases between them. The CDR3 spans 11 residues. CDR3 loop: CSASGLETQYF. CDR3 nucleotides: TGCAGTGCTAGCGGACTAGAGACCCAGTACTTC.

Written as DNA, the CDR3 is TGTGCCTGGAGAACCACCGGTGGAGGACAGGAGAACTATGGCTACACCTTC. It translates to CAWRTTGGGQENYGYTF. This chain connects TRBV30 to TRBJ1-2; 7 bases agree with TRBD1. The CDR3 consists of 17 residues. From germline, CDR1 is GTSNPN and CDR2 SVGIG (reference sequence). The V gene end was trimmed by 3 bases and the J gene end by 2 bases; junction bases not matched to a gene: 15. The whole variable domain, remainder taken from reference TRBV30 and TRBJ1-2, is SQTIHQWPATLVQPVGSPLSLECTVEGTSNPNLYWYRQAAGRGLQLLFYSVGIGQISSEVPQNLSASRPQDRQFILSSKKLLLSDSGFYLCAWRTTGGGQENYGYTFGSGTRLTVV.

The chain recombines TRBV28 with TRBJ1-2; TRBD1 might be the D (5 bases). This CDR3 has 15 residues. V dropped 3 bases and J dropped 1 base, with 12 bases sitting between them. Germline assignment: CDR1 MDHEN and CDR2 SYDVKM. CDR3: CASSFGDRNNYGYTF. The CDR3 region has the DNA TGTGCCAGCAGTTTTGGGGACCGCAATAACTATGGCTACACCTTC.

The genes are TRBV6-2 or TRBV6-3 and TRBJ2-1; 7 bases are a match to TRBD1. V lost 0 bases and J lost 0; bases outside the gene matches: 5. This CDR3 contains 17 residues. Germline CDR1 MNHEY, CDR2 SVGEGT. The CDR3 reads CASSYSIGTASYNEQFF. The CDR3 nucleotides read TGTGCCAGCAGTTACTCGATCGGGACAGCCTCCTACAATGAGCAGTTCTTC.

CDR3 bases: TGCGCCAGCAGCTTGGCCGTCTCAGGGAGGGATTCACCCCTCCACTTT. It translates to CASSLAVSGRDSPLHF. The chain couples TRBV5-1 to TRBJ1-6, with a weak D call TRBD1 (5 bases). Trimming took 0 bases from V and 8 from J, leaving 15 bases between them. Germline CDR1 SGHRS, CDR2 YFSETQ. This CDR3 spans 16 amino acids.

The CDR3 DNA sequence: TGTGCCAGCAGCGTAGTACCGGACGATTCACCCCTCCACTTT. Translated: CASSVVPDDSPLHF. The chain carries TRBV9 and TRBJ1-6, with D hard to call. CDR1 and CDR2 (germline): SGDLS, YYNGEE. Trimming took 0 bases from V and 8 from J, leaving 9 bases between them. This CDR3 has 14 amino acids.

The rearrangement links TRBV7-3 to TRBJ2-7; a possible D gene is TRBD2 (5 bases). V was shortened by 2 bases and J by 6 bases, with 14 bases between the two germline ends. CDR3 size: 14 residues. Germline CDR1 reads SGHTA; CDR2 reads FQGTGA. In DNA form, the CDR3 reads TGTGCCAGCAGCTTAGGACTCGAAGACCTCGAGCAGTACGTC. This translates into CASSLGLEDLEQYV.

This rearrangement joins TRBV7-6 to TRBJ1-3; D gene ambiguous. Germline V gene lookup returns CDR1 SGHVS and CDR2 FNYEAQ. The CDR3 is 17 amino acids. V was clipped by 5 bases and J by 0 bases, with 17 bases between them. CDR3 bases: TGTGCCAGCAGCAACGGGCCCCACCGCGCCTCTGGAAACACCATATATTTT. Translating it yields CASSNGPHRASGNTIYF.

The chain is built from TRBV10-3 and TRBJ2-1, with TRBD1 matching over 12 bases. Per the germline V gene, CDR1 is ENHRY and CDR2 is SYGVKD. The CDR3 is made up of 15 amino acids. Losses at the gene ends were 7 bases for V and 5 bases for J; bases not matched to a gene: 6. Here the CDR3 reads CAINAGTGGNNEQFF. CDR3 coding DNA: TGTGCCATCAACGCCGGGACAGGGGGCAACAATGAGCAGTTCTTC.

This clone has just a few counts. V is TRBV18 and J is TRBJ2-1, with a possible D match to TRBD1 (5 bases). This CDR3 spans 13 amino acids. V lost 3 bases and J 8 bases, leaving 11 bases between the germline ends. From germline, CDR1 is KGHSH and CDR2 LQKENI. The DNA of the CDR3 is TGTGCCAGCTCACCGAACTGGGGCGATGAGCAGTTCTTC. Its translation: CASSPNWGDEQFF.

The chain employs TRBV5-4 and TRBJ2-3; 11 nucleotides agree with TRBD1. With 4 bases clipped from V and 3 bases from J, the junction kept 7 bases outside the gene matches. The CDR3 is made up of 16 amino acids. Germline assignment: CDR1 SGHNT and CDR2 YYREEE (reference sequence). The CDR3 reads CASSGDRDRGTDTQYF. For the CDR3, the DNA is TGTGCCAGCAGCGGGGACCGGGACAGGGGGACAGATACGCAGTATTTT.

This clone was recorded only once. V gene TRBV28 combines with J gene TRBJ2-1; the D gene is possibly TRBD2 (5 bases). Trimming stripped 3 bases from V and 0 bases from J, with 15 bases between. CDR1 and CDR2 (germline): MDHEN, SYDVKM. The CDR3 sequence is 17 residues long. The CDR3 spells CASSLKAVVSSYNEQFF. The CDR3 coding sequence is TGTGCCAGCAGTTTGAAAGCGGTAGTGAGCTCCTACAATGAGCAGTTCTTC.

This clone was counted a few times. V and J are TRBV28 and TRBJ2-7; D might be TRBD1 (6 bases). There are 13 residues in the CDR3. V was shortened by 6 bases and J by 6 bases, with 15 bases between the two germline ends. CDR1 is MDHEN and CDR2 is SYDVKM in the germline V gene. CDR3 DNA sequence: TGTGCCAGCAGGACCTTGGGACAACGCGAGCAGTACGTC. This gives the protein CASRTLGQREQYV.

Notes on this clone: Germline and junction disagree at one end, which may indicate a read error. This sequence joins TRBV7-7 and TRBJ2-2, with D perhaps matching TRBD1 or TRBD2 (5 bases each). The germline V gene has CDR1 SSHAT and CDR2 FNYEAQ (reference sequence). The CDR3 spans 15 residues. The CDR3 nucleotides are TGTGCTAGCAGCTTCCAACACGGGGACGCCGGGGAGCTGTTTTTT. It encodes CASSFQHGDAGELFF.

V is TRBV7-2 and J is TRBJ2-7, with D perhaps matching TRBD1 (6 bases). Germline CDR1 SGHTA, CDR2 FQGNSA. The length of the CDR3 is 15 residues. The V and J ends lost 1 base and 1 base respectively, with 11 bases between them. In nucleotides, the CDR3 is TGTGCCAGCAGCTTAGTAGGGGGTTTTTCCTACGAGCAGTACTTC. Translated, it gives CASSLVGGFSYEQYF.

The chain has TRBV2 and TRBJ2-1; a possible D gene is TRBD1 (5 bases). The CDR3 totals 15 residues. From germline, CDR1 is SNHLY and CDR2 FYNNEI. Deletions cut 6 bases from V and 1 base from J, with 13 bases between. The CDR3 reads CASRRTLPSYNEQFF. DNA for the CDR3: TGTGCCAGCAGGAGGACACTTCCTTCCTACAATGAGCAGTTCTTC.

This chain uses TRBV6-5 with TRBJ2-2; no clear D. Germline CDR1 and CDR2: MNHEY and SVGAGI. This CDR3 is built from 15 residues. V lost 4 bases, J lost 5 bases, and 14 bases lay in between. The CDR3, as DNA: TGTGCCAGCAGTTCTCCCTCGGGCCAAACCGGGGAGCTGTTTTTT. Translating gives CASSSPSGQTGELFF.

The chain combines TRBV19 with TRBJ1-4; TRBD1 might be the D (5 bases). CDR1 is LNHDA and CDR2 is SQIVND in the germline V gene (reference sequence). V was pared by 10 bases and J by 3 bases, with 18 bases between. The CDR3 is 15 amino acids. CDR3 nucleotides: TGTGCCACCAGGGATGGGACGGCGTCTAATGAAAAACTGTTTTTT. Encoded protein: CATRDGTASNEKLFF.